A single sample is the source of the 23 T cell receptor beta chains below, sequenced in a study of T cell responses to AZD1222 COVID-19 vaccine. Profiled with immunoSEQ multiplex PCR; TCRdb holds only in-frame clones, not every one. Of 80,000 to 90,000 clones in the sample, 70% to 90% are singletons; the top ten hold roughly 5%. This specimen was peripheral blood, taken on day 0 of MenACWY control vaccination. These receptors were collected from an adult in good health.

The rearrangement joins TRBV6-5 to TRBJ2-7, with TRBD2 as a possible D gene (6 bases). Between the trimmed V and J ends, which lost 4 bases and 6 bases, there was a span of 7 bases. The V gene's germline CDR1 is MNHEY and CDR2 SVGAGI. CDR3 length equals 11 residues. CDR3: CASSLGGEQYF. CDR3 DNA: TGTGCCAGCAGTTTGGGGGGCGAGCAGTACTTC.

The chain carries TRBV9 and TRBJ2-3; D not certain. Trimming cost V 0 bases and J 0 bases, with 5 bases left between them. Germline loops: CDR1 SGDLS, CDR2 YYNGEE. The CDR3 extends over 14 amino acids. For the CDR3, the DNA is TGTGCCAGCAGCGTAGATAGGAGCACAGATACGCAGTATTTT. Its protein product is CASSVDRSTDTQYF.

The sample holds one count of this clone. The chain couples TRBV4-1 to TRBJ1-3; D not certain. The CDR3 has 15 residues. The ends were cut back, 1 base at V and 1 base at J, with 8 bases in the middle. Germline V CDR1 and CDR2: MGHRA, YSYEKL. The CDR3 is CASSQAWTSGNTIYF. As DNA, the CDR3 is TGCGCCAGCAGCCAAGCCTGGACGTCTGGAAACACCATATATTTT.

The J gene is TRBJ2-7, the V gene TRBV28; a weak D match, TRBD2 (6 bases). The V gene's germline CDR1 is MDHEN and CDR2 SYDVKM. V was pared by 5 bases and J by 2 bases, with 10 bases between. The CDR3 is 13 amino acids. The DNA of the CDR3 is TGTGCCAGCAGTCGCCTAGCGCCCTACGAGCAGTACTTC. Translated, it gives CASSRLAPYEQYF.

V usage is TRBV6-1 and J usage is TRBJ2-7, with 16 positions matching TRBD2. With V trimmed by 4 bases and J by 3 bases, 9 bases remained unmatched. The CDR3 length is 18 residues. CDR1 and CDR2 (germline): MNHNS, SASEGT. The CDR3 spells CASSVWHGTSGGDYEQYF. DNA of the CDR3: TGTGCCAGCAGTGTTTGGCACGGGACTAGCGGGGGGGACTACGAGCAGTACTTC.

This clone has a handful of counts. As DNA, the CDR3 is TGCAGTGCTCCGACCTTTTACGAGCAGTACTTC. The encoded protein is CSAPTFYEQYF. J is TRBJ2-7 and V is TRBV20-1; D call uncertain. Germline-derived CDR1 and CDR2 are DFQATT and SNEGSKA (reference sequence). This CDR3 region has 11 residues. Trimming took 5 bases from V and 4 from J, leaving 9 bases between them.

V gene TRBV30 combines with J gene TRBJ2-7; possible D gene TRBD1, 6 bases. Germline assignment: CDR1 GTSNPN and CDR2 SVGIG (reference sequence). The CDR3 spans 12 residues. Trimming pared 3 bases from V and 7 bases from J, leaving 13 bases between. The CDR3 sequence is CAWRGQPGEQYF. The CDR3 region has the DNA TGTGCCTGGAGAGGACAGCCGGGTGAGCAGTACTTC.

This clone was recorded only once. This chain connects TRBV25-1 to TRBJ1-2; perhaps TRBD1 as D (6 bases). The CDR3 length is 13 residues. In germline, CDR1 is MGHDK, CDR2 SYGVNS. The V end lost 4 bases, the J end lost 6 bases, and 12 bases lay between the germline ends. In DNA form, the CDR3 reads TGTGCCAGCAGTGGCATACAGGGAGATGGCTACACCTTC. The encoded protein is CASSGIQGDGYTF.

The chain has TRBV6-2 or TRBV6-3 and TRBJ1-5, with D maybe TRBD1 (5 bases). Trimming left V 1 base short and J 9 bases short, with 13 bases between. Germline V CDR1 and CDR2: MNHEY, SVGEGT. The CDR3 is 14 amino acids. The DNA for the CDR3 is TGTGCCAGCAGTTACTGGGGCCTTGCGGGGCCCCAGCATTTT. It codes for CASSYWGLAGPQHF.

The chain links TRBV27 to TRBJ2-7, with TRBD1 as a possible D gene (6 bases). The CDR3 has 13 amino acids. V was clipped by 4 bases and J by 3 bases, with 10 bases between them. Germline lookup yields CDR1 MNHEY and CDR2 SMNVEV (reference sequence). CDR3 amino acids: CASSSGQFYEQYF. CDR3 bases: TGTGCCAGCAGTTCTGGACAGTTCTACGAGCAGTACTTC.

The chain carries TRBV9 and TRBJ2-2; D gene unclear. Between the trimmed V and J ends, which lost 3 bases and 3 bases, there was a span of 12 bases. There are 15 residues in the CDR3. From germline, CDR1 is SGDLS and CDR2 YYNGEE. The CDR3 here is CASSAPAEDTGELFF. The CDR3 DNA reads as TGTGCCAGCAGCGCTCCGGCAGAGGACACCGGGGAGCTGTTTTTT.

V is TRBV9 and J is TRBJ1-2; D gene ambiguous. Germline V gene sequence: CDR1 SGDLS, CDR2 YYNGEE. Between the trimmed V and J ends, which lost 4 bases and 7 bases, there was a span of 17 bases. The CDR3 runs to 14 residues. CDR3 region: CASSPNVFQTGYTF. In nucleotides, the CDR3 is TGTGCCAGCAGCCCGAACGTATTCCAAACTGGCTACACCTTC.

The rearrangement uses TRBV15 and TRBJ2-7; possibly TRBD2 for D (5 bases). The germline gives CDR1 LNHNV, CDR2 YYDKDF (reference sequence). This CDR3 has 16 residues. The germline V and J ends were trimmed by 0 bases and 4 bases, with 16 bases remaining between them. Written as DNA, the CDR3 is TGTGCCACCAGCAGAGATCAGAGGGCCACGAGGTACGAGCAGTACTTC. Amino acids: CATSRDQRATRYEQYF.

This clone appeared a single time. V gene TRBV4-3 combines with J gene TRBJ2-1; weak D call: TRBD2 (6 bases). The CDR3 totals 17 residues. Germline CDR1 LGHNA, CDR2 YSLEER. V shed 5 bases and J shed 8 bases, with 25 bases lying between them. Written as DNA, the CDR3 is TGCGCCAGCAGCTTGCGATTTCGCGGGAATGAGGAGGATGAGCAGTTCTTC. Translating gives CASSLRFRGNEEDEQFF.

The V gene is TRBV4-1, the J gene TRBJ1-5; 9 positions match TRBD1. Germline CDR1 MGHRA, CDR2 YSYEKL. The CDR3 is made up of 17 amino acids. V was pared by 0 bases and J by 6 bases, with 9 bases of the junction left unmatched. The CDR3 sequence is CASSQELGQGTGQPQHF. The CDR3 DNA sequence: TGCGCCAGCAGCCAAGAACTGGGACAGGGTACGGGTCAGCCCCAGCATTTT.

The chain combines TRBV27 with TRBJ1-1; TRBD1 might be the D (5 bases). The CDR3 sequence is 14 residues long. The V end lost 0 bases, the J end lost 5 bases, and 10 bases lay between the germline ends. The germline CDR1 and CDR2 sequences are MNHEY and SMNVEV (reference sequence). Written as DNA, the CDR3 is TGTGCCAGCAGTTTATCGGTGAGGGGAACTGAAGCTTTCTTT. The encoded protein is CASSLSVRGTEAFF.

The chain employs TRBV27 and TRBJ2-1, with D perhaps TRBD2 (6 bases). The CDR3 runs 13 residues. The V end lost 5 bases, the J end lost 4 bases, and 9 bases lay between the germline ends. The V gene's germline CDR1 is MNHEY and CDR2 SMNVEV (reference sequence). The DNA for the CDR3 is TGTGCCAGCAGTACACTAGCTTACAATGAGCAGTTCTTC. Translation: CASSTLAYNEQFF.

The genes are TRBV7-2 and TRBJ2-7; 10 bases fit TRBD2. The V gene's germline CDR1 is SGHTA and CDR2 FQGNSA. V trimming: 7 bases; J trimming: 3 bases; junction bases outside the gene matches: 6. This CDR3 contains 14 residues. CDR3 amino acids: CASKASGSVYEQYF. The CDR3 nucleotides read TGTGCCAGCAAAGCTAGCGGGAGTGTCTACGAGCAGTACTTC.

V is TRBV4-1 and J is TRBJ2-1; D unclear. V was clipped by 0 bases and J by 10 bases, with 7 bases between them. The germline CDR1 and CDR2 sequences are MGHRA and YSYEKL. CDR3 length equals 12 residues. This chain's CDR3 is CASSQEKGEQFF. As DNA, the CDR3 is TGCGCCAGCAGCCAAGAAAAAGGGGAGCAGTTCTTC.

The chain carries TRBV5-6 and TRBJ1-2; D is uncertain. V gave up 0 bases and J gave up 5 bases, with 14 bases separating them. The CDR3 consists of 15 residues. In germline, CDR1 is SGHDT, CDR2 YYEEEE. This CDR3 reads CASSLVTELSYGYTF. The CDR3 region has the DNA TGTGCCAGCAGCTTGGTGACGGAACTCTCTTATGGCTACACCTTC.

Here the CDR3 DNA reads TGTGCCAGCAGTGTAGGGCAGGGGTCTCCAACTAATGAAAAACTGTTTTTT. It codes for CASSVGQGSPTNEKLFF. The chain is built from TRBV25-1 and TRBJ1-4, with D perhaps matching TRBD1 (6 bases). CDR1 MGHDK and CDR2 SYGVNS come from the germline V gene. Deletions cut 4 bases from V and 0 bases from J, with 15 bases between. CDR3 length: 17 residues.

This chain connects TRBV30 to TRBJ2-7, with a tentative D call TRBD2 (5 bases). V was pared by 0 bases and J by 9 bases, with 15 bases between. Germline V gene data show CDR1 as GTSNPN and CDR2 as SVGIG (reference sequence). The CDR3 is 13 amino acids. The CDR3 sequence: CAWSVDSAAGQYF. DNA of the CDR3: TGTGCCTGGAGTGTAGATAGCGCGGCCGGGCAGTACTTC. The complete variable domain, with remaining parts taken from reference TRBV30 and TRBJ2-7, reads SQTIHQWPATLVQPVGSPLSLECTVEGTSNPNLYWYRQAAGRGLQLLFYSVGIGQISSEVPQNLSASRPQDRQFILSSKKLLLSDSGFYLCAWSVDSAAGQYFGPGTRLTVT.

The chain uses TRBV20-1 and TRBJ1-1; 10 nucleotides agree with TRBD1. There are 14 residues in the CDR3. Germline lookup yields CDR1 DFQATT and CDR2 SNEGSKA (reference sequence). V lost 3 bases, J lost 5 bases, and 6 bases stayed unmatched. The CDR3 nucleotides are TGCAGTGCTAGTCTGGACAGGGGGAAAACTGAAGCTTTCTTT. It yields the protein CSASLDRGKTEAFF.